This T cell receptor beta chain derives from a study of T cell responses to AZD1222 COVID-19 vaccine. Study at large: Whether given at about 4 or about 12 weeks, second doses were pooled. Study-wide results and limits: CD4 TCRs linked to vaccination spanned spike, dominating at 160-218 and 743-854. There were mostly white British donors and more females than males, and clonal diversity was possibly underestimated. The study identified only five to seven AZD1222 recipients as seropositive at baseline.

Germline loops: CDR1 LGHNT, CDR2 FRNRAP. This CDR3 contains 17 residues. Trimming cost V 1 base and J 5 bases; bases outside gene matches: 11. Libraries were prepared by immunoSEQ multiplex PCR; TCRdb keeps only in-frame clonotypes and omits some of them. Of about 110,000 clones in the sample, around nine tenths were seen once. Notes on this clone: Its matching antigen is unknown.

The chain joins TRBV12-5 to TRBJ2-4, with 7 bases lining up with TRBD1. The receptor was isolated from an adult in good health. The specimen comprised peripheral blood, sampled on day 0 of AZD1222 vaccination. The CDR3 protein is CASGLGPPGQGENIQYF. Here the CDR3 DNA reads TGTGCTAGTGGTTTGGGTCCTCCGGGGCAGGGGGAAAACATTCAGTACTTC.